This is a list of T cell receptor beta chains from one sample in a study of graft-versus-host responses after intestinal transplantation. The table came from immunoSEQ multiplex PCR; TCRdb's copy has only in-frame clones and leaves some out. Here the sample spans 120,000 or so clones, just under 95% being singletons. These receptors have no identified antigens. Sequenced here: unstimulated CD8+ T cells sorted from spleen or lymph node cells, sampled before intestinal transplant. These receptors all come from a human donor who received an intestinal transplant. Both conserved end residues are part of each CDR3. The D gene is left open where the match is weak.

>TRBV2|TRBJ1-5|TRBD1
TGTGCCAGCAGTACCGGGACAGGGGGGGGTCAGCCCCAGCATTTT
CASSTGTGGGQPQHF
>TRBV5-4|TRBJ2-3|NA
TGTGCCAGCAGTTCGGCAGGGGTAGGAACGCAGTATTTT
CASSSAGVGTQYF
>TRBV28|TRBJ1-1|TRBD1
TGTGCCAGCAGAATAACGGGGACAGGGGGCGGCGACCTGTATGAAGCTTTCTTT
CASRITGTGGGDLYEAFF
>TRBV27|TRBJ2-2|NA
TGTGCCAGCAGTTTGTGGGAGTTCAGGAACACCGGGGAGCTGTTTTTT
CASSLWEFRNTGELFF
>TRBV6-1|TRBJ2-1|NA
TGTGCCAGCAGAAGCTCCTACAATGAGCAGTTCTTC
CASRSSYNEQFF
>TRBV30|TRBJ2-7|TRBD1
TGTGCCCAGGGACAGGGGGCCTCCTACGAGCAGTACTTC
CAQGQGASYEQYF
>TRBV27|TRBJ2-3|TRBD2
TGTGCCAGCAGTTTCGTCGGGCTAGCGGGCACAGATACGCAGTATTTT
CASSFVGLAGTDTQYF
>TRBV19|TRBJ2-5|NA
TGTGCCAGTAGTATAGGAGGGCGACCCCTCTACTTC
CASSIGGRPLYF
>TRBV28|TRBJ2-7|TRBD1
TGTGCCAGCAGTTTAAACAGGGGGGACTACGAGCAGTACTTC
CASSLNRGDYEQYF
>TRBV27|TRBJ2-1|TRBD2
TGTGCCAGCAGTTTAGGGCTAGCGGGAGGGCCGGGGCAGTTCTTC
CASSLGLAGGPGQFF
>TRBV9|TRBJ2-2|NA
TGTGCCAGCAGCGTAGGTCTTAGGAGTCTGAGGGAGCTGTTTTTT
CASSVGLRSLRELFF
>TRBV14|TRBJ2-3|NA
TGTGCCAGCAGCCCCGGAAGAGATACGCAGTATTTT
CASSPGRDTQYF
>TRBV6-1|TRBJ2-7|NA
TGTGCCAGCAGTGACCGGCGCGGAACCTACGAGCAGTACTTC
CASSDRRGTYEQYF
>TRBV9|TRBJ2-1|TRBD1
TGTGCCAGCAGCGTATCGGACAGGAGCTCCTACAATGAGCAGTTCTTC
CASSVSDRSSYNEQFF
>TRBV19|TRBJ1-5|NA
TGTGCCAGTAGTCGCCCCCCCACAGGGCATAGCAATCAGCCCCAGCATTTT
CASSRPPTGHSNQPQHF